These 31 T cell receptor beta chains share one sample of origin, sequenced in a study of cytomegalovirus exposure and HLA in healthy donors. PCR primers comprised 60 Vbeta and 13 Jbeta primers. The method was immunoSEQ multiplex PCR; TCRdb's version includes in-frame clones alone and lacks a portion of them. The data show around 190,000 clones, 80% to 90% seen once. Input material: PBMCs. Receptors were obtained from a man aged 35 to 55 in good health and CMV-seropositive.

This clone is a singleton in its sample. The V gene is TRBV9, the J gene TRBJ1-2; a possible D gene is TRBD1 (5 bases). Germline V gene sequence: CDR1 SGDLS, CDR2 YYNGEE. V dropped 3 bases and J dropped 4 bases, with 19 bases sitting between them. CDR3 length: 16 residues. CDR3 in amino acids: CASSAGGLPRGYGYTF. The CDR3 DNA sequence: TGTGCCAGCAGCGCTGGGGGACTTCCCCGGGGCTATGGCTACACCTTC.

Here the CDR3 reads CASSPRGGGTGGLGSYEQYF. DNA of the CDR3: TGTGCCAGCAGCCCCCGGGGTGGGGGTACAGGGGGCCTGGGTTCCTACGAGCAGTACTTC. The V gene is TRBV9, the J gene TRBJ2-7, with 9 nucleotides matching TRBD1. V was pared by 4 bases and J by 1 base, with 21 bases of the junction left unmatched. The CDR3 covers 20 residues. The V gene's germline CDR1 is SGDLS and CDR2 YYNGEE.

The chain has TRBV9 and TRBJ2-3, with 7 bases lining up with TRBD1. The CDR3 is 15 amino acids. The J segment lost 3 bases and the V segment lost 7 bases, leaving 11 bases of the junction unmatched. Per the germline V gene, CDR1 is SGDLS and CDR2 is YYNGEE. The CDR3 DNA sequence: TGTGCCAGCCGTCCGACAGGGATTCAAACAGATACGCAGTATTTT. Protein: CASRPTGIQTDTQYF.

The chain links TRBV4-1 to TRBJ1-5; TRBD1 is a possible D gene (5 bases). The CDR3 length is 15 residues. Germline CDR1 and CDR2: MGHRA and YSYEKL. Deletions cut 1 base from V and 7 bases from J, with 14 bases between. As DNA, the CDR3 is TGCGCCAGCAGCCAAGGATTAGGCCAGGGACAGCCCCAGCATTTT. Amino acid sequence: CASSQGLGQGQPQHF.

CDR3 loop: CASSLGLAGTGELFF. CDR3 in DNA: TGTGCCAGCAGCTTAGGGCTAGCGGGGACCGGGGAGCTGTTTTTT. The chain employs TRBV7-9 and TRBJ2-2, with 9 positions matching TRBD2. Unmatched junction bases numbered 2, after V lost 1 base and J lost 5 bases. CDR1 SEHNR and CDR2 FQNEAQ come from the germline V gene (reference sequence). The CDR3 has 15 residues.

The chain is built from TRBV5-4 and TRBJ2-1, with 9 bases lining up with TRBD2. Germline CDR1 SGHNT, CDR2 YYREEE (reference sequence). The V gene end was trimmed by 4 bases and the J gene end by 2 bases; junction bases not matched to a gene: 10. The CDR3 is 17 residues long. The CDR3 nucleotides read TGTGCCAGCAGCAGAGGACTAGCGCAAACTACCTACAATGAGCAGTTCTTC. This codes for CASSRGLAQTTYNEQFF.

Here the CDR3 DNA reads TGTGCCAGCAGGACGGGACTGCCCTACAATGAGCAGTTCTTC. Translating gives CASRTGLPYNEQFF. This chain joins TRBV6-5 and TRBJ2-1, with D tentatively TRBD2 (6 bases). Germline loops: CDR1 MNHEY, CDR2 SVGAGI. This CDR3 has 14 amino acids. V lost 6 bases to trimming and J lost 2 bases, with 11 bases between them.

The chain links TRBV7-2 to TRBJ2-7; the match to TRBD2 covers 7 bases. Germline loops: CDR1 SGHTA, CDR2 FQGNSA. The CDR3 is 15 residues long. Losses at the gene ends were 2 bases for V and 4 bases for J; bases not matched to a gene: 8. Here the CDR3 DNA reads TGTGCCAGCAGCTTACGGGCCCTAGCGGAATACGAGCAGTACTTC. Amino acids: CASSLRALAEYEQYF.

The CDR3 DNA reads as TGCAGTGCCCACAGGGAGACCCAGTACTTC. Amino acid sequence: CSAHRETQYF. This chain uses TRBV20-1 with TRBJ2-5; weak D call: TRBD1 (5 bases). Germline V gives CDR1 DFQATT, CDR2 SNEGSKA (reference sequence). The CDR3 has 10 residues. V lost 6 bases and J 5 bases, leaving 7 bases between the germline ends.

The rearrangement joins TRBV7-2 to TRBJ2-1; D call uncertain. The CDR3 length is 15 residues. Germline CDR1 reads SGHTA; CDR2 reads FQGNSA. The germline V and J ends were trimmed by 2 bases and 6 bases, with 14 bases remaining between them. DNA of the CDR3: TGTGCCAGCAGCTTATTGCCAGTTCTCTCCAATGAGCAGTTCTTC. Its protein is CASSLLPVLSNEQFF. The whole variable domain, filled in from reference TRBV7-2 and TRBJ2-1, reads GAGVSQSPSNKVTEKGKDVELRCDPISGHTALYWYRQSLGQGLEFLIYFQGNSAPDKSGLPSDRFSAERTGGSVSTLTIQRTQQEDSAVYLCASSLLPVLSNEQFFGPGTRLTVL.

This clone was recorded once. The chain joins TRBV30 to TRBJ1-1; no clear D. V was shortened by 3 bases and J by 1 base, with 12 bases between the two germline ends. This CDR3 has 14 residues. Per germline, CDR1 GTSNPN and CDR2 SVGIG (reference sequence). CDR3 protein: CAWSDNRRNTEAFF. The CDR3 region has the DNA TGTGCCTGGAGCGACAACCGACGGAACACTGAAGCTTTCTTT.

The gene calls are TRBV5-1 and TRBJ1-1, with TRBD1 matching over 7 bases. Germline V gives CDR1 SGHRS, CDR2 YFSETQ. Losses at the gene ends were 4 bases for V and 0 bases for J; bases not matched to a gene: 12. The CDR3 runs 17 residues. The CDR3 nucleotides are TGCGCCAGCAGCCCGGACATACAGGGGCCGATGAACACTGAAGCTTTCTTT. Its protein product is CASSPDIQGPMNTEAFF.

This clone has just one count. The chain combines TRBV2 with TRBJ1-5; D possibly corresponds to TRBD1 (6 bases). The germline V gene encodes CDR1 SNHLY and CDR2 FYNNEI. The CDR3 has 13 residues. V shed 5 bases and J shed 4 bases, with 9 bases lying between them. The CDR3 bases are TGTGCCAGCAGTCCTCAGGGGAATCAGCCCCAGCATTTT. The encoded protein is CASSPQGNQPQHF.

This chain joins TRBV11-2 and TRBJ2-3, with a tentative D call TRBD2 (6 bases). Germline CDR1 and CDR2: SGHAT and FQNNGV. This CDR3 has 16 residues. V gave up 1 base and J gave up 1 base, with 12 bases separating them. CDR3 bases: TGTGCCAGCAGCTTAGGGTTCCAGCGGGGCACAGATACGCAGTATTTT. This encodes CASSLGFQRGTDTQYF.

This chain joins TRBV7-6 and TRBJ1-1; D unclear. V lost 1 base to trimming and J lost 4 bases, with 13 bases between them. CDR3 size: 15 residues. The germline V gene has CDR1 SGHVS and CDR2 FNYEAQ. CDR3 residues: CASSLVTEAGTEAFF. As DNA, the CDR3 is TGTGCCAGCAGCTTAGTTACAGAGGCGGGCACTGAAGCTTTCTTT.

The chain uses TRBV28 and TRBJ1-1; D is unclear. Germline lookup yields CDR1 MDHEN and CDR2 SYDVKM. The CDR3 consists of 14 residues. V lost 9 bases and J lost 0, with 14 bases in between. The CDR3 region is CASQQSNMNTEAFF. CDR3 bases: TGTGCCAGTCAACAGAGCAACATGAACACTGAAGCTTTCTTT.

The chain carries TRBV29-1 and TRBJ2-7; TRBD2 might be the D (6 bases). The germline CDR1 and CDR2 sequences are SQVTM and ANQGSEA. This CDR3 has 13 residues. V lost 5 bases and J lost 0, with 11 bases in between. The CDR3 spells CSVTLANSYEQYF. CDR3 in DNA: TGCAGCGTTACCCTAGCGAACTCCTACGAGCAGTACTTC.

The chain joins TRBV7-2 to TRBJ1-1; D is possibly TRBD1 (5 bases). The CDR3 contains 13 residues. Germline V gene data show CDR1 as SGHTA and CDR2 as FQGNSA. The V end was cut by 5 bases, the J end by 5 bases, with 12 bases between. This CDR3 reads CASSPPGNTEAFF. CDR3 sequence (DNA): TGTGCCAGCAGCCCTCCAGGGAATACTGAAGCTTTCTTT.

The V call is TRBV6-5, the J call TRBJ2-7, with 8 bases aligning to TRBD1. Per germline, CDR1 MNHEY and CDR2 SVGAGI. Trimming cost V 7 bases and J 6 bases; bases outside gene matches: 14. This CDR3 comprises 15 residues. CDR3 sequence reads: CASTDDRGQKSEQYF. In DNA form, the CDR3 reads TGTGCCAGCACCGATGACAGGGGCCAGAAAAGCGAGCAGTACTTC.

V usage is TRBV6-1 and J usage is TRBJ1-5, with a weak D call TRBD1 (5 bases). Trimming left V 10 bases short and J 2 bases short, with 18 bases between. This CDR3 has 15 amino acids. The V gene's germline CDR1 is MNHNS and CDR2 SASEGT. The CDR3 here is CATSSGQGRNQPQHF. The CDR3 DNA reads TGTGCCACCTCCTCGGGTCAGGGTCGCAATCAGCCCCAGCATTTT.

The rearrangement links TRBV10-3 to TRBJ1-2; the D gene is possibly TRBD1 (6 bases). The CDR3 is made up of 12 amino acids. Germline CDR1 reads ENHRY; CDR2 reads SYGVKD. The V gene lost 8 bases and the J gene lost 1 base, with 8 bases spanning the gap. The CDR3 coding sequence is TGTGCCATCGAGGGGGTTAACTATGGCTACACCTTC. Translated, it gives CAIEGVNYGYTF.

This clone was found once. J is TRBJ2-7 and V is TRBV28; D is perhaps TRBD1 (6 bases). This CDR3 has 12 residues. Germline CDR1 and CDR2: MDHEN and SYDVKM. The ends were cut back, 10 bases at V and 0 bases at J, with 10 bases in the middle. This chain's CDR3 is CAIGQSSYEQYF. CDR3 bases: TGTGCCATCGGACAGAGCTCCTACGAGCAGTACTTC.

This clone was seen more than once but under ten times. V is TRBV7-3 and J is TRBJ2-2; D possibly corresponds to TRBD1 (6 bases). The CDR3 consists of 14 residues. Germline lookup yields CDR1 SGHTA and CDR2 FQGTGA. Trimming removed 5 bases at V and 0 bases at J, with 7 bases between. CDR3 loop: CASSAGANTGELFF. The CDR3, as DNA: TGTGCCAGCAGCGCAGGGGCGAACACCGGGGAGCTGTTTTTT.

The chain combines TRBV7-6 with TRBJ2-3, with 8 bases fitting TRBD2. The CDR3 runs to 16 residues. Looked up from germline, CDR1 is SGHVS and CDR2 is FNYEAQ. V lost 6 bases, J lost 2 bases, and 10 bases stayed unmatched. The CDR3 is CASRRGGRTYTDTQYF. The CDR3 DNA reads as TGTGCCAGCAGACGGGGGGGGAGGACCTACACAGATACGCAGTATTTT.

The CDR3 nucleotides are TGCGCCAGCAGTCAAGGACTGGAAAATAATGGCTACACCTTC. Encoded protein: CASSQGLENNGYTF. The V call is TRBV10-1, the J call TRBJ1-2; the D is unclear. This CDR3 comprises 14 residues. Germline CDR1 WNHNN, CDR2 SYGVQD (reference sequence). The germline V and J ends were trimmed by 5 bases and 6 bases, with 16 bases remaining between them.

The J gene is TRBJ2-4, the V gene TRBV9; no firm D call. The V and J ends lost 4 bases and 1 base respectively, with 18 bases between them. The CDR3 extends over 17 amino acids. The germline gives CDR1 SGDLS, CDR2 YYNGEE. CDR3 sequence (DNA): TGTGCCAGCAGCCCGGCTAGTGATGTTTTCGCCAAAAACATTCAGTACTTC. As protein: CASSPASDVFAKNIQYF.

Comment on this clone: A junction end diverges from the germline sequence, so it may reflect a read error. This chain's CDR3 is CASRPGLASGANGLTF. As DNA, the CDR3 is TGCGCCAGCAGACCGGGACTAGCATCTGGGGCCAACGGCCTGACTTTC. The rearrangement uses TRBV5-1 and TRBJ2-6; 9 positions agree with TRBD2. From germline, CDR1 is SGHRS and CDR2 YFSETQ. This CDR3 spans 16 amino acids. The full variable domain, with the rest looked up from reference TRBV5-1 and TRBJ2-6, is KAGVTQTPRYLIKTRGQQVTLSCSPISGHRSVSWYQQTPGQGLQFLFEYFSETQRNKGNFPGRFSGRQFSNSRSEMNVSTLELGDSALYLCASRPGLASGANGLTFGAGSRLTVL.

The V gene is TRBV7-6, the J gene TRBJ2-7; 16 nucleotides match TRBD2. The V gene end was trimmed by 5 bases and the J gene end by 2 bases; junction bases not matched to a gene: 6. CDR1 is SGHVS, CDR2 FNYEAQ, per germline. CDR3 length equals 17 residues. Written as DNA, the CDR3 is TGTGCCAGCAGCCCGGGGACTAGCGGGAGGGCAGCCTACGAGCAGTACTTC. Translation: CASSPGTSGRAAYEQYF. Full variable domain (outside the CDR3, taken from reference TRBV7-6 and TRBJ2-7): GAGVSQSPRYKVTKRGQDVALRCDPISGHVSLYWYRQALGQGPEFLTYFNYEAQQDKSGLPNDRFSAERPEGSISTLTIQRTEQRDSAMYRCASSPGTSGRAAYEQYFGPGTRLTVT.

V is TRBV19 and J is TRBJ1-2; the D gene is possibly TRBD1 (6 bases). The CDR3 runs 14 residues. Trimming removed 8 bases from V and 6 bases from J, with 19 bases in between. Germline CDR1 is LNHDA and CDR2 is SQIVND (reference sequence). The DNA for the CDR3 is TGTGCCAGTGTCCCTACCAGGGGATTACATGGCTACACCTTC. Translation gives CASVPTRGLHGYTF.

V usage is TRBV27 and J usage is TRBJ2-7; maybe TRBD1 (6 bases). Germline V gene lookup returns CDR1 MNHEY and CDR2 SMNVEV (reference sequence). The V and J ends lost 5 bases and 3 bases respectively, with 11 bases between them. The CDR3 has 13 residues. The CDR3: CASSPLQGYEQYF. The DNA of the CDR3 is TGTGCCAGCAGTCCCCTACAGGGCTACGAGCAGTACTTC.

V is TRBV5-1 and J is TRBJ2-2, with D maybe TRBD2 (5 bases). Trimming took off 5 bases at V and 6 bases at J, with 5 bases between the two ends. The CDR3 is 11 amino acids. The germline V gene has CDR1 SGHRS and CDR2 YFSETQ. The chain's CDR3 is CASRLAGELFF. The CDR3 DNA follows: TGCGCCAGCAGACTAGCCGGGGAGCTGTTTTTT.